This T cell receptor (beta chain) was captured in a study of CD8 T cells in Susac syndrome. V lost 5 bases and J lost 9; bases outside the gene matches: 5. CDR3 length equals 13 residues. CDR1 PRHDT and CDR2 FYEKMQ come from the germline V gene (reference sequence). Random hexamers were used to reverse transcribe an amount of roughly 0.45 to 1 ug RNA. Amplification of TCR beta CDR3 across 54 Vbeta and 13 Jbeta was performed with immunoSEQ multiplex PCR. MiXCR was run by TCRdb on the immunoSEQ multiplex PCR reads, yielding one entry per CDR3 protein. Here the sample spans roughly 150,000 distinct CDR3 sequences, around 95% being singletons.

The clonotype comes from a human donor with multiple sclerosis. The sample was CD8+ T cells from PBMCs. The gene calls are TRBV13 and TRBJ2-2; TRBD1 agrees at 8 bases. In DNA, the CDR3 is TGTGCCAGCAGCGGACAGGGTGCCCGGGAGCTGTTTTTT. Residues: CASSGQGARELFF.